The TCR beta chain under discussion was sequenced for a study of graft-versus-host responses after intestinal transplantation. As for the study in general: Recipients uniformly received anti-thymocyte globulin induction, followed by tacrolimus and steroids for approximately 3 years.

Points from the study as a whole: GvH clone levels peaked in circulation, and this peak was associated with early post-transplant HvG declines. GvH clones detected in recipient marrow included some appearing first in ileum or blood.

TCRdb's copy holds only in-frame clones and misses some; the assay was immunoSEQ multiplex PCR. Among about 47,000 clones listed, about 95% were seen once. Germline V CDR1 and CDR2: MNHEY, SMNVEV (reference sequence). Trimming left V 3 bases short and J 11 bases short, with 13 bases between. The CDR3 contains 12 residues. Of note for this clone: Its antigen is still unknown.

The sequence was obtained from a human patient who received an intestinal transplant, so some T cells may come from the graft donor. The sample in question was PBMCs, obtained around 350 days after intestinal transplant. V and J are TRBV27 and TRBJ2-5, with a weak D call TRBD1 (6 bases). This CDR3 is CASSFAGDKQYF. In DNA form, the CDR3 reads TGTGCCAGCAGTTTCGCCGGGGACAAGCAGTACTTC.